This is a list of T cell receptor beta chains from one sample in a study of blood T cell repertoires in COVID-19. Clones were sequenced by immunoSEQ multiplex PCR, and TCRdb holds only the in-frame ones, with some missing. The sample lists 200,000 or so clones, approximately 91% occurring once. Sequenced input: peripheral blood. All receptors derive from a man in his 70s with active or convalescent COVID-19. CDR3s include the opening cysteine and the closing phenylalanine or tryptophan. The D gene is left open where the match is weak. Size values are once, few and many counts, or a class for expanded clones, and some rows have none.

.	.	TRBV5-1	TRBJ2-7	TGCGCCAGCAGCTTGGTCGGCAGGGTTTACGAGCAGTACTTC	CASSLVGRVYEQYF
.	.	TRBV27	TRBJ2-6	TGTGCCAGCAGTCCATCGCGGGGGCTAGCTGGGGCCAACGTCCTGACTTTC	CASSPSRGLAGANVLTF
.	.	TRBV30	TRBJ1-2	TGTGCCTGGAGGGTCGCCCTCTCGGGTGGCTACACCTTC	CAWRVALSGGYTF
.	.	TRBV9	TRBJ1-5	TGTGCCAGCAGCGTAGGAGTAAATCAGCCCCAGCATTTT	CASSVGVNQPQHF
once	TRBD1	TRBV10-3	TRBJ1-1	TGTGCCATCAGTAACACAGACAGGGGAACTGAAGCTTTCTTT	CAISNTDRGTEAFF
.	.	TRBV7-9	TRBJ2-1	TGTGCCAGCAGCTTAGGAACAGGGATATCCTACAATGAGCAGTTCTTC	CASSLGTGISYNEQFF
.	TRBD2	TRBV9	TRBJ2-1	TGTGCCAGCAGCCGGACTAGCGGTTTCAATGAGCAGTTCTTC	CASSRTSGFNEQFF
once	TRBD2	TRBV19	TRBJ2-1	TGTGCCAGTAGTATAGTTTTCACCGGGACTAGCGGGAGTAATGAGCAGTTCTTC	CASSIVFTGTSGSNEQFF
.	TRBD1	TRBV27	TRBJ1-6	TGTGCCAGCAGTACACTGACAGGGAGGAGCTCCTATAATTCACCCCTCCACTTT	CASSTLTGRSSYNSPLHF
.	.	TRBV30	TRBJ2-5	TGTGCCTGGAGGGGGGGTCAGACCCAGTACTTC	CAWRGGQTQYF
.	.	TRBV3-1/TRBV3-2	TRBJ1-2	TGTGCCAGCAGCCAACTAGGCTCCTACTATGGCTACACCTTC	CASSQLGSYYGYTF
.	.	TRBV6-6	TRBJ2-1	TGTGCCAGCAGTTACACGGACAGTTCGGCGTTCTTC	CASSYTDSSAFF
.	.	TRBV2	TRBJ1-4	TGTGCCAGCAGTGAGGGGGCCGGCGGTGAAAAACTGTTTTTT	CASSEGAGGEKLFF
once	.	TRBV5-1	TRBJ2-5	TGCGCCAGCAGCCCATGGACTGGAGAGACCCAGTACTTC	CASSPWTGETQYF
.	.	TRBV6-5	TRBJ2-2	TGTGCCAGCAGTCACGGGACACTGAACACCGGGGAGCTGTTTTTT	CASSHGTLNTGELFF
.	.	TRBV7-2	TRBJ1-1	TGTGCCAGCAGCTTAATGGGCACTTTGAACACTGAAGCTTTCTTT	CASSLMGTLNTEAFF
.	.	TRBV20-1	TRBJ2-3	TGCAGTGCTAGACTTTTGGATACGCAGTATTTT	CSARLLDTQYF
few	.	TRBV23-1	TRBJ1-5	TGCGCCAGCAACCGGGGATACAGTACTCAGCCCCAGCATTTT	CASNRGYSTQPQHF
few	TRBD1	TRBV3-1/TRBV3-2	TRBJ1-5	TGTGCCAGCAGCCTCGGGACAGGTCCCAATCAGCCCCAGCATTTT	CASSLGTGPNQPQHF
once	TRBD2	TRBV11-2	TRBJ2-1	TGTGCCAGCAGCTTAGATACGGGGGGGCCCCATGAGCAGTTCTTC	CASSLDTGGPHEQFF
once	TRBD1	TRBV27	TRBJ1-1	TGTGCCAGCAGTCCGGACAGGGACACTGAAGCTTTCTTT	CASSPDRDTEAFF
.	.	TRBV27	TRBJ1-6	TGTGCCAGCAGTTCGACAGGAGTCTCCTATAATTCACCCCTCCACTTT	CASSSTGVSYNSPLHF
.	.	TRBV6-2/TRBV6-3	TRBJ2-7	TGTGCCAGCAGTTACCCGGAGGGGACGCCCCACTACGAGCAGTACTTC	CASSYPEGTPHYEQYF
.	TRBD2	TRBV6-2/TRBV6-3	TRBJ2-3	TGTGCCAGCAGTTACGATCCGAGCGGGGCCAGCACAGATACGCAGTATTTT	CASSYDPSGASTDTQYF
.	.	TRBV6-1	TRBJ2-3	TGTGCCAGCAGTGAAGTATCTAGCGGCACAGATACGCAGTATTTT	CASSEVSSGTDTQYF
.	.	TRBV19	TRBJ1-4	TGTGCCAGTAATAGCCCAGGGATTAATGAAAAACTGTTTTTT	CASNSPGINEKLFF
.	TRBD1	TRBV30	TRBJ1-3	TGTGCCTGGGGGCGCAGGGGGCTCGGAAACACCATATATTTT	CAWGRRGLGNTIYF
.	TRBD1	TRBV28	TRBJ2-1	TGTGCCAGCAGCCTCGGGACAGGGCCCTACAATGAGCAGTTCTTC	CASSLGTGPYNEQFF
.	.	TRBV6-5	TRBJ1-6	TGTGCCAGCAGTAACCAGGGGAATAATTCACCCCTCCACTTT	CASSNQGNNSPLHF
few	TRBD2	TRBV7-9	TRBJ2-3	TGTGCCAGCAGGGGGACTAGCGGGAGGGCCGGGACAGATACGCAGTATTTT	CASRGTSGRAGTDTQYF
.	TRBD2	TRBV15	TRBJ2-2	TGTGCCACCAGCAGGGGTCGGGGGGGTGCGGGCACCGGGGAGCTGTTTTTT	CATSRGRGGAGTGELFF
.	TRBD1	TRBV5-8	TRBJ1-5	TGTGCCAGCAGCTTGGGACAGGGGAACCGTCAGCCCCAGCATTTT	CASSLGQGNRQPQHF
.	.	TRBV30	TRBJ2-4	TGTGCCTGGAGTGTCCCCCATAGAATGGCCAAAAACATTCAGTACTTC	CAWSVPHRMAKNIQYF
few	TRBD1	TRBV19	TRBJ2-3	TGTGCCAGTAGTGAAACCCCGGGACAGGGGACAGATACGCAGTATTTT	CASSETPGQGTDTQYF
.	.	TRBV20-1	TRBJ2-6	TGCAGTGCTAGTGGGGCGTACTCTGGGGCCAACGTCCTGACTTTC	CSASGAYSGANVLTF
.	TRBD2	TRBV9	TRBJ2-1	TGTGCCAGCAGCGGGACTAGCGGGGGGTTATACAATGAGCAGTTCTTC	CASSGTSGGLYNEQFF
.	TRBD2	TRBV27	TRBJ2-2	TGTGCCAGCAGACCGGGACTACGTCCCGGGGAGCTGTTTTTT	CASRPGLRPGELFF
.	TRBD1	TRBV5-4	TRBJ1-2	TGTGCCAGCAGCGCCTCCGGGACAGGGGTCTATGGCTACACCTTC	CASSASGTGVYGYTF
.	TRBD1	TRBV2	TRBJ1-1	TGTGCCAGCACCCTGGGACAGGGGGGGAACACTGAAGCTTTCTTT	CASTLGQGGNTEAFF
.	TRBD2	TRBV5-5	TRBJ2-7	TGTGCCAGCAGCCCCGGGGGGGCATACGAGCAGTACTTC	CASSPGGAYEQYF
.	.	TRBV7-9	TRBJ2-5	TGTGCCAGCAGCTTAAAGGGGCTCGGGGAGACCCAGTACTTC	CASSLKGLGETQYF
.	TRBD1	TRBV5-1	TRBJ2-5	TGCGCCAGCAGCATCCCGGGACAGGGGGGAGAGACCCAGTACTTC	CASSIPGQGGETQYF